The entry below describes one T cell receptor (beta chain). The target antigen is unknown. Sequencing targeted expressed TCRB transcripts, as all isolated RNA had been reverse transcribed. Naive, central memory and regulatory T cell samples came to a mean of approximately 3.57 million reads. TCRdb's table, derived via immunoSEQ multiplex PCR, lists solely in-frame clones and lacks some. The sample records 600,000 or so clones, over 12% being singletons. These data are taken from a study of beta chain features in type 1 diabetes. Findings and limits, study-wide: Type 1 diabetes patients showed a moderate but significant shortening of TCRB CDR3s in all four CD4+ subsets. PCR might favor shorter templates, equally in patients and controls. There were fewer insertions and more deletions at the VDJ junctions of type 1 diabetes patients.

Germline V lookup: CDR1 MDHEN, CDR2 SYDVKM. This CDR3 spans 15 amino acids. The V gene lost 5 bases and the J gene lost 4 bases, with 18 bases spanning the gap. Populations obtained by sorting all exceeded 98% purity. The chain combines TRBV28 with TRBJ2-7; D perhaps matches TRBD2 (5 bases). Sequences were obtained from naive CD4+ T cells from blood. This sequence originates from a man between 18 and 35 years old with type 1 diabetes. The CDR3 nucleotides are TGTGCCAGCAGTCCCCCCGGGGATGGAGGATACGAGCAGTACTTC. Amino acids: CASSPPGDGGYEQYF. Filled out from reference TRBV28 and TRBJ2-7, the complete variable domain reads DVKVTQSSRYLVKRTGEKVFLECVQDMDHENMFWYRQDPGLGLRLIYFSYDVKMKEKGDIPEGYSVSREKKERFSLILESASTNQTSMYLCASSPPGDGGYEQYFGPGTRLTVT.